This TCR beta chain came from a study of blood T cell repertoires in COVID-19. Libraries were prepared by immunoSEQ multiplex PCR; TCRdb keeps only in-frame clonotypes and omits some of them. The sample carries just over 95,000 clones, 82% recorded once. The sample was peripheral blood. The clonotype comes from a man of 80 years or more with acute or convalescent COVID-19.

This CDR3 reads CASSSGDGPETQYF. DNA for the CDR3: TGTGCCAGCAGCTCGGGGGACGGGCCAGAGACCCAGTACTTC. V and J are TRBV7-2 and TRBJ2-5; D is perhaps TRBD2 (6 bases). Germline V gene sequence: CDR1 SGHTA, CDR2 FQGNSA. Trimming took 4 bases from V and 4 from J, leaving 13 bases between them. There are 14 residues in the CDR3.